The 15 T cell receptor beta chains presented below share a single source sample, sequenced in a study of blood T cell repertoires in COVID-19. The repertoire was sequenced with immunoSEQ multiplex PCR; TCRdb's copy has only in-frame clones and lacks some. The table shows approximately 390,000 clones, with approximately 85% occurring only once. The sample comprised PBMCs or T cells enriched from blood (not recorded which). The origin of the receptors is a woman aged 40-49 years with acute COVID-19.

This clone was picked up one time. The chain couples TRBV15 to TRBJ1-1; weak D call: TRBD1 (5 bases). V lost 5 bases and J lost 7, with 8 bases in between. CDR3 length equals 11 residues. The germline V gene has CDR1 LNHNV and CDR2 YYDKDF (reference sequence). CDR3 region: CATSVGGEAFF. The CDR3 DNA follows: TGTGCCACCAGCGTGGGGGGTGAAGCTTTCTTT.

This sequence joins TRBV5-4 and TRBJ1-2; possibly TRBD1 for D (6 bases). Per germline, CDR1 SGHNT and CDR2 YYREEE (reference sequence). V gave up 4 bases and J gave up 0 bases, with 16 bases separating them. The CDR3 sequence is 16 residues long. The DNA for the CDR3 is TGTGCCAGCAGCCCGGGGCTTCAGGGGACTAACTATGGCTACACCTTC. This codes for CASSPGLQGTNYGYTF. Full variable domain (rest looked up from reference TRBV5-4 and TRBJ1-2): ETGVTQSPTHLIKTRGQQVTLRCSSQSGHNTVSWYQQALGQGPQFIFQYYREEENGRGNFPPRFSGLQFPNYSSELNVNALELDDSALYLCASSPGLQGTNYGYTFGSGTRLTVV.

The V and J genes are TRBV4-2 and TRBJ1-2; D not certain. CDR1 LGHNA and CDR2 YNFKEQ come from the germline V gene. The V gene lost 0 bases and the J gene lost 6 bases, with 11 bases spanning the gap. This CDR3 comprises 14 residues. The DNA for the CDR3 is TGTGCCAGCAGCCAAGATACCCTATCGGATGGCTACACCTTC. Translation gives CASSQDTLSDGYTF.

The J gene is TRBJ2-1, the V gene TRBV7-6, with D possibly TRBD2 on 6 matching bases. V was clipped by 0 bases and J by 7 bases, with 10 bases between them. The CDR3 spans 14 residues. Germline V lookup: CDR1 SGHVS, CDR2 FNYEAQ. The chain's CDR3 is CASSLADGGNEQFF. The CDR3 DNA follows: TGTGCCAGCAGCTTAGCGGATGGGGGGAATGAGCAGTTCTTC.

A few counts support this clone. This chain uses TRBV6-2 or TRBV6-3 with TRBJ1-2; unclear D gene. V was trimmed by 4 bases and J by 4 bases, leaving 10 bases between them. The CDR3 contains 13 residues. Germline CDR1 is MNHEY and CDR2 is SVGEGT. The CDR3 reads CASSSLSSYGYTF. As DNA, the CDR3 is TGTGCCAGCAGTTCTTTATCGAGCTATGGCTACACCTTC.

The gene calls are TRBV19 and TRBJ2-7; TRBD1 is a possible D gene (8 bases). V lost 3 bases to trimming and J lost 3 bases, with 15 bases between them. This CDR3 has 15 amino acids. Germline CDR1 and CDR2: LNHDA and SQIVND (reference sequence). CDR3 nucleotides: TGTGCCAGTAGTATGACAGGGGAGGGATACTACGAGCAGTACTTC. Residues: CASSMTGEGYYEQYF.

This clone showed up just a few times. The DNA of the CDR3 is TGTGCCTGGAACAGGGAGACTAATGAAAAACTGTTTTTT. Translating gives CAWNRETNEKLFF. The V gene is TRBV30, the J gene TRBJ1-4; tentatively, D is TRBD1 (6 bases). V shed 4 bases and J shed 2 bases, with 8 bases lying between them. CDR3 length equals 13 residues. CDR1 GTSNPN and CDR2 SVGIG come from the germline V gene (reference sequence).

This chain uses TRBV7-9 with TRBJ1-5; tentatively, D is TRBD1 (5 bases). V lost 5 bases and J lost 4, with 15 bases in between. This CDR3 contains 15 residues. Looked up from germline, CDR1 is SEHNR and CDR2 is FQNEAQ (reference sequence). This CDR3 reads CASSGAGFGNQPQHF. The CDR3 DNA sequence: TGTGCCAGCAGCGGGGCAGGGTTCGGGAATCAGCCCCAGCATTTT.

The gene calls are TRBV28 and TRBJ1-2; D gene ambiguous. Trimming removed 1 base from V and 0 bases from J, with 6 bases in between. The CDR3 is 14 amino acids. CDR1 MDHEN and CDR2 SYDVKM come from the germline V gene. CDR3 in DNA: TGTGCCAGCAGTTTATCGCAGGCTAACTATGGCTACACCTTC. This translates into CASSLSQANYGYTF.

For the CDR3, the DNA is TGTGCCAGCAGTGGCCGGAACAGGGGCTATGGCTACACCTTC. This sequence encodes CASSGRNRGYGYTF. The gene calls are TRBV27 and TRBJ1-2, with 7 positions matching TRBD1. J was trimmed by 4 bases and V by 5 bases; bases with no gene match: 7. Germline V lookup: CDR1 MNHEY, CDR2 SMNVEV (reference sequence). This CDR3 region has 14 residues.

The V call is TRBV5-1, the J call TRBJ2-5, with D possibly matching TRBD1 (5 bases). The germline V and J ends were trimmed by 2 bases and 4 bases, with 15 bases remaining between them. Germline V gene sequence: CDR1 SGHRS, CDR2 YFSETQ. CDR3 length: 15 residues. This CDR3 is CASSFWQGIGETQYF. CDR3 nucleotide sequence: TGCGCCAGCAGCTTCTGGCAGGGCATCGGAGAGACCCAGTACTTC. Combining the CDR3 with reference TRBV5-1 and TRBJ2-5 gives the whole variable domain KAGVTQTPRYLIKTRGQQVTLSCSPISGHRSVSWYQQTPGQGLQFLFEYFSETQRNKGNFPGRFSGRQFSNSRSEMNVSTLELGDSALYLCASSFWQGIGETQYFGPGTRLLVL.

The chain employs TRBV11-3 and TRBJ2-1; TRBD1 agrees at 7 bases. Per the germline V gene, CDR1 is SGHNT and CDR2 is YENEEA. This CDR3 spans 13 amino acids. V lost 4 bases to trimming and J lost 9 bases; unmatched junction nucleotides: 6. CDR3 coding DNA: TGTGCCAGCAGCTCGACAGGGCTGGGTGAGCAGTTCTTC. Its translation is CASSSTGLGEQFF.

The V gene is TRBV18, the J gene TRBJ2-7; D unclear. The V end lost 4 bases, the J end lost 4 bases, and 8 bases lay between the germline ends. The CDR3 is made up of 12 amino acids. In germline, CDR1 is KGHSH, CDR2 LQKENI. CDR3 sequence: CASSQAEYEQYF. For the CDR3, the DNA is TGTGCCAGCTCACAAGCTGAGTACGAGCAGTACTTC. Together with reference TRBV18 and TRBJ2-7, the CDR3 gives the full variable domain: NAGVMQNPRHLVRRRGQEARLRCSPMKGHSHVYWYRQLPEEGLKFMVYLQKENIIDESGMPKERFSAEFPKEGPSILRIQQVVRGDSAAYFCASSQAEYEQYFGPGTRLTVT.

The chain is built from TRBV27 and TRBJ1-1; D uncertain. The CDR3 sequence is 14 residues long. V was clipped by 5 bases and J by 6 bases, with 16 bases between them. Looked up from germline, CDR1 is MNHEY and CDR2 is SMNVEV (reference sequence). This chain's CDR3 is CASSARNRGAEAFF. CDR3 nucleotide sequence: TGTGCCAGCAGTGCAAGGAACCGGGGTGCTGAAGCTTTCTTT.

The genes are TRBV19 and TRBJ1-1; 11 positions match TRBD1. The length of the CDR3 is 16 residues. V was pared by 3 bases and J by 5 bases, with 8 bases of the junction left unmatched. Germline V gives CDR1 LNHDA, CDR2 SQIVND (reference sequence). The CDR3 region has the DNA TGTGCCAGTAGTATCAGGACAGGGGGCGTAGGGACTGAAGCTTTCTTT. As protein: CASSIRTGGVGTEAFF.